These 12 T cell receptor beta chains originate from one sample sequenced in a study of shared clonotypes between healthy human individuals. Generated by immunoSEQ multiplex PCR, the TCRdb table keeps only in-frame clones and is missing some. The sample yields 2 million to 2.5 million clones, under 95% seen once. Material: naive CD4+ T cells from PBMCs. Stated subset: CD45RA+ positively selected. The receptors shown here come from a man younger than 30 in good health. Some clones in this sample may be carry-over from other donors' samples.

This sequence joins TRBV7-9 and TRBJ2-2; D gene ambiguous. The germline V gene encodes CDR1 SEHNR and CDR2 FQNEAQ (reference sequence). Trimming pared 5 bases from V and 1 base from J, leaving 14 bases between. The CDR3 has 16 residues. CDR3 nucleotide sequence: TGTGCCAGCAGCCCCGAGGCGGCAGTGAACACCGGGGAGCTGTTTTTT. It translates to CASSPEAAVNTGELFF.

The chain combines TRBV19 with TRBJ2-3; no firm D call. CDR1 and CDR2 from the germline V gene are LNHDA and SQIVND (reference sequence). The length of the CDR3 is 15 residues. Trimming took off 3 bases at V and 0 bases at J, with 10 bases between the two ends. The CDR3 nucleotides read TGTGCCAGTAGTATTCGGGCGGCTAGCACAGATACGCAGTATTTT. It specifies CASSIRAASTDTQYF.

This chain uses TRBV27 with TRBJ2-5, with unresolved D. The CDR3 spans 13 residues. Germline V gene data show CDR1 as MNHEY and CDR2 as SMNVEV (reference sequence). Trimming pared 5 bases from V and 0 bases from J, leaving 7 bases between. The CDR3 nucleotides are TGTGCCAGCAGTAGAAAAAACCAAGAGACCCAGTACTTC. Its protein is CASSRKNQETQYF.

The chain joins TRBV19 to TRBJ1-1; no clear D gene. This CDR3 region has 13 residues. Germline lookup yields CDR1 LNHDA and CDR2 SQIVND (reference sequence). V was shortened by 5 bases and J by 5 bases, with 12 bases between the two germline ends. The CDR3 DNA follows: TGTGCCAGTAGTTCCTCTTTGGGTACTGAAGCTTTCTTT. Translating it yields CASSSSLGTEAFF.

This clone was counted a single time. The CDR3 DNA reads TGCAGTGCCACCGATCAGGCTGAAGCTTTCTTT. This translates into CSATDQAEAFF. The chain recombines TRBV20-1 with TRBJ1-1; D ambiguous. Germline values: CDR1 DFQATT, CDR2 SNEGSKA (reference sequence). V lost 6 bases, J lost 6 bases, and 11 bases lay in between. This CDR3 has 11 amino acids.

The chain carries TRBV20-1 and TRBJ2-3; D is uncertain. CDR1 and CDR2 from the germline V gene are DFQATT and SNEGSKA (reference sequence). This CDR3 has 10 amino acids. Between the trimmed V and J ends, which lost 5 bases and 6 bases, there was a span of 6 bases. The CDR3 DNA follows: TGCAGTGCTCCGTGGGATACGCAGTATTTT. Protein: CSAPWDTQYF.

Only a few counts were recorded for this clone. The chain carries TRBV4-1 and TRBJ2-5, with 11 bases that match TRBD2. There are 16 residues in the CDR3. Germline assignment: CDR1 MGHRA and CDR2 YSYEKL. After removal of 5 bases from V and 5 bases from J, the junction contained 10 bases not matched to a gene. CDR3 sequence (DNA): TGCGCCAGCAGCACCGAGGGACTAGCGGCCCGCGAGACCCAGTACTTC. Protein sequence: CASSTEGLAARETQYF.

The chain combines TRBV16 with TRBJ2-7, with D perhaps matching TRBD2 (5 bases). V was cut by 5 bases and J by 3 bases, with 14 bases left in between. There are 14 residues in the CDR3. Looked up from germline, CDR1 is KGHSY and CDR2 is FQNENV. CDR3 sequence: CASSDGSGFYEQYF. Written as DNA, the CDR3 is TGTGCCAGCAGCGACGGATCGGGGTTCTACGAGCAGTACTTC.

The chain couples TRBV4-2 to TRBJ1-3; 7 nucleotides agree with TRBD1. The germline gives CDR1 LGHNA, CDR2 YNFKEQ. The CDR3 is 14 residues long. J gave up 9 bases and V 5 bases, and 10 bases lay outside the gene matches. CDR3 nucleotides: TGTGCCAGCAGCTTGGCCGAGGGGGCTAGCACCATATATTTT. This sequence encodes CASSLAEGASTIYF.

The genes are TRBV5-1 and TRBJ1-2; 7 bases are shared with TRBD1. Unmatched junction bases numbered 10, after V lost 4 bases and J lost 4 bases. Germline CDR1 SGHRS, CDR2 YFSETQ. The CDR3 extends over 15 amino acids. The CDR3 DNA reads as TGCGCCAGCAGCCAGACAGGGTTGGGGAGCTATGGCTACACCTTC. Translation gives CASSQTGLGSYGYTF.

This clone was picked up a small number of times. The chain joins TRBV2 to TRBJ1-5; D not resolved. CDR1 is SNHLY, CDR2 FYNNEI, per germline. Trimming removed 3 bases from V and 0 bases from J, with 6 bases in between. This CDR3 has 14 amino acids. The CDR3 bases are TGTGCCAGCAGTGACAGAAGTAGCAATCAGCCCCAGCATTTT. Protein: CASSDRSSNQPQHF.

The J gene is TRBJ1-5, the V gene TRBV7-8; D not resolved. This CDR3 spans 13 amino acids. Germline lookup yields CDR1 SGHVS and CDR2 FQNEAQ. V was pared by 0 bases and J by 6 bases, with 6 bases between. CDR3 loop: CASSLAWGQPQHF. CDR3 bases: TGTGCCAGCAGCTTAGCTTGGGGTCAGCCCCAGCATTTT.